The 7 T cell receptor beta chains given below trace back to one sample, sequenced in a study of T cell changes during pregnancy in multiple sclerosis. TCRdb keeps only in-frame clones here, not all; method: immunoSEQ multiplex PCR. Of approximately 80,000 clones listed, 93% are singletons. The sample consisted of peripheral blood, taken in the second trimester of pregnancy. All receptors derive from a female donor in good health, enrolled as a control in a pregnancy study.

This rearrangement joins TRBV5-6 to TRBJ1-1, with 7 bases identical to TRBD1. Losses at the gene ends were 4 bases for V and 7 bases for J; bases not matched to a gene: 7. This CDR3 has 13 amino acids. Germline values: CDR1 SGHDT, CDR2 YYEEEE. The DNA of the CDR3 is TGTGCCAGCAGCCGGGACAGAAAACTTGAAGCTTTCTTT. This codes for CASSRDRKLEAFF.

The gene calls are TRBV11-1 and TRBJ2-5; D may be TRBD2 (7 bases). Germline V gene data show CDR1 as SGHAT and CDR2 as FQDESV (reference sequence). Deletions cut 4 bases from V and 5 bases from J, with 11 bases between. CDR3 length: 13 residues. CDR3 sequence (DNA): TGTGCCAGCAGCTGGGGGGGCCGGGAGACCCAGTACTTC. This encodes CASSWGGRETQYF.

The chain employs TRBV27 and TRBJ2-2; 8 bases align to TRBD1. The V gene's germline CDR1 is MNHEY and CDR2 SMNVEV (reference sequence). The CDR3 consists of 13 residues. Trimming took 7 bases from V and 7 from J; bases not matched to a gene: 5. In DNA, the CDR3 is TGTGCCAGCACCTTTACAGGGGGCGGGGAGCTGTTTTTT. This encodes CASTFTGGGELFF.

This clone was observed a few times. The chain carries TRBV18 and TRBJ1-2; 9 positions agree with TRBD1. Germline values: CDR1 KGHSH, CDR2 LQKENI. V shed 6 bases and J 3 bases; nucleotides not matched to a gene: 2. This CDR3 has 13 residues. The CDR3 sequence is CASSDRGHYGYTF. The CDR3 DNA reads TGTGCCAGCTCGGACAGGGGCCACTATGGCTACACCTTC.

The chain is built from TRBV2 and TRBJ2-5; D gene uncertain. V shed 1 base and J shed 7 bases, with 7 bases lying between them. Per the germline V gene, CDR1 is SNHLY and CDR2 is FYNNEI. The CDR3 is 12 residues long. The CDR3 is CASSEDSGTQYF. The DNA of the CDR3 is TGTGCCAGCAGTGAAGACAGTGGGACCCAGTACTTC. Together with reference TRBV2 and TRBJ2-5, the CDR3 gives the full variable domain: EPEVTQTPSHQVTQMGQEVILRCVPISNHLYFYWYRQILGQKVEFLVSFYNNEISEKSEIFDDQFSVERPDGSNFTLKIRSTKLEDSAMYFCASSEDSGTQYFGPGTRLLVL.

This clone came up once. The V gene is TRBV6-1, the J gene TRBJ1-1; 8 bases fit TRBD1. V lost 6 bases and J lost 7; bases outside the gene matches: 7. CDR1 MNHNS and CDR2 SASEGT come from the germline V gene. This CDR3 has 13 amino acids. CDR3 DNA sequence: TGTGCCAGCAGCAGGCCAGGGGGCGATGAAGCTTTCTTT. Translated: CASSRPGGDEAFF.

The rearrangement links TRBV20-1 to TRBJ1-4, with D perhaps TRBD1 (6 bases). The germline V and J ends were trimmed by 3 bases and 15 bases, with 14 bases remaining between them. Per germline, CDR1 DFQATT and CDR2 SNEGSKA (reference sequence). This CDR3 has 11 residues. CDR3 loop: CSASGGRGLFF. In nucleotides, the CDR3 is TGCAGTGCTAGTGGGGGCAGGGGCTTGTTTTTT.